One sample yielded the 13 T cell receptor beta chains listed below, sequenced in a study of beta chain features in type 1 diabetes. Of the isolated RNA, all was reverse transcribed, and so the sequenced material was expressed TCRB transcripts. The method was immunoSEQ multiplex PCR; TCRdb's version includes in-frame clones alone and lacks a portion of them. The sample consists of around 430,000 clones, approximately 30% of them appearing once. Specimen: naive CD4+ T cells from blood. The source is a man aged 18 to 29 in good health.

This rearrangement joins TRBV7-2 to TRBJ2-1; TRBD2 agrees at 9 bases. There are 18 residues in the CDR3. Germline V lookup: CDR1 SGHTA, CDR2 FQGNSA. V was pared by 5 bases and J by 4 bases, with 15 bases of the junction left unmatched. The CDR3 DNA is TGTGCCAGCAGCGCAAGGGTAGCGGGAGAGGGGAATTACAATGAGCAGTTCTTC. It yields the protein CASSARVAGEGNYNEQFF.

V gene TRBV29-1 combines with J gene TRBJ1-1, with TRBD1 matching over 8 bases. V dropped 7 bases and J dropped 6; count of bases not matched to a gene: 10. Germline values: CDR1 SQVTM, CDR2 ANQGSEA. CDR3 size: 13 residues. CDR3 nucleotides: TGCAGCGCTACCCGACAGGGGTCCCCTGAAGCTTTCTTT. It encodes CSATRQGSPEAFF.

This chain uses TRBV30 with TRBJ1-2; D is undetermined. Germline V gene sequence: CDR1 GTSNPN, CDR2 SVGIG (reference sequence). Trimming cost V 7 bases and J 8 bases, with 11 bases left between them. CDR3 length: 10 residues. The CDR3 loop reads CAYRRSGYTF. The CDR3 DNA is TGTGCCTACCGGCGTTCGGGCTACACCTTC. Full variable domain (rest looked up from reference TRBV30 and TRBJ1-2): SQTIHQWPATLVQPVGSPLSLECTVEGTSNPNLYWYRQAAGRGLQLLFYSVGIGQISSEVPQNLSASRPQDRQFILSSKKLLLSDSGFYLCAYRRSGYTFGSGTRLTVV.

The chain links TRBV19 to TRBJ2-3; the D gene is possibly TRBD1 (6 bases). Germline loops: CDR1 LNHDA, CDR2 SQIVND (reference sequence). The V end lost 11 bases, the J end lost 9 bases, and 12 bases lay between the germline ends. The CDR3 has 10 amino acids. The CDR3 DNA sequence: TGTGCCTCAGGGGCGCCGACGCAGTATTTT. Translation gives CASGAPTQYF.

The rearrangement links TRBV5-6 to TRBJ1-2; weak D call: TRBD1 (5 bases). Germline lookup yields CDR1 SGHDT and CDR2 YYEEEE. This CDR3 has 15 amino acids. V lost 0 bases and J 7 bases, leaving 16 bases between the germline ends. CDR3 residues: CASSLGPSRGTGYTF. CDR3 bases: TGTGCCAGCAGCTTGGGACCCAGTAGGGGTACTGGCTACACCTTC.

This chain joins TRBV25-1 and TRBJ2-7; 9 nucleotides align to TRBD1. This CDR3 spans 14 amino acids. Per the germline V gene, CDR1 is MGHDK and CDR2 is SYGVNS. The trim removed 1 base at V and 7 bases at J, leaving 5 bases unmatched. Here the CDR3 DNA reads TGTGCCAGCAGTGAATTGGACAGGGGAGATGAGCAGTACTTC. Translating gives CASSELDRGDEQYF.

The CDR3 protein is CAWNRRSSYNEQFF. DNA for the CDR3: TGTGCCTGGAACAGGCGTAGCTCCTACAATGAGCAGTTCTTC. The genes are TRBV30 and TRBJ2-1; perhaps TRBD1 as D (5 bases). The germline V gene has CDR1 GTSNPN and CDR2 SVGIG (reference sequence). The germline V and J ends were trimmed by 4 bases and 0 bases, with 10 bases remaining between them. The CDR3 consists of 14 residues.

The chain recombines TRBV6-6 with TRBJ2-4; D gene uncertain. CDR1 is MNHNY, CDR2 SVGAGI, per germline (reference sequence). The germline V and J ends were trimmed by 5 bases and 0 bases, with 11 bases remaining between them. The CDR3 extends over 15 amino acids. In nucleotides, the CDR3 is TGTGCCAGCAGTGATAGTCGGATAGCCAAAAACATTCAGTACTTC. It encodes CASSDSRIAKNIQYF.

Only a few counts were recorded for this clone. This rearrangement joins TRBV28 to TRBJ2-7; TRBD2 is a possible D gene (5 bases). The CDR3 length is 13 residues. Germline assignment: CDR1 MDHEN and CDR2 SYDVKM. V was pared by 8 bases and J by 5 bases, with 16 bases between. The CDR3 loop reads CASWTAPGNEQYF. The CDR3, as DNA: TGTGCCAGCTGGACTGCCCCCGGAAACGAGCAGTACTTC.

The rearrangement joins TRBV6-1 to TRBJ2-5; maybe TRBD1 (6 bases). Trimming cost V 2 bases and J 1 base, with 11 bases left between them. The CDR3 spans 15 residues. Per germline, CDR1 MNHNS and CDR2 SASEGT. CDR3 DNA: TGTGCCAGCAGTGAAAACAGGGCACTCCAAGAGACCCAGTACTTC. Amino acid sequence: CASSENRALQETQYF.

J is TRBJ2-7 and V is TRBV29-1, with TRBD2 identical over 8 bases. Germline V CDR1 and CDR2: SQVTM, ANQGSEA. The CDR3 loop spans 16 amino acids. V lost 1 base, J lost 5 bases, and 13 bases stayed unmatched. Written as DNA, the CDR3 is TGCAGCGTTGAAGGTCGGGCGGCGGGAGGTAGGGACGAGCAGTACTTC. Protein product: CSVEGRAAGGRDEQYF.

The rearrangement joins TRBV19 to TRBJ2-7; tentatively, D is TRBD2 (6 bases). CDR3 length: 13 residues. Germline assignment: CDR1 LNHDA and CDR2 SQIVND (reference sequence). The V and J ends lost 3 bases and 2 bases respectively, with 8 bases between them. The CDR3 coding sequence is TGTGCCAGTAGTATCTTAGCGGCCTACGAGCAGTACTTC. This sequence encodes CASSILAAYEQYF.

This clone was counted between two and nine times. The chain employs TRBV7-9 and TRBJ2-5; D remains unclear. V gave up 2 bases and J gave up 0 bases, with 7 bases separating them. This CDR3 contains 14 residues. Germline V lookup: CDR1 SEHNR, CDR2 FQNEAQ (reference sequence). CDR3 nucleotides: TGTGCCAGCAGCTTAAACTCTTACCAAGAGACCCAGTACTTC. Translation gives CASSLNSYQETQYF.